A single sample is the source of the 13 T cell receptor beta chains below, sequenced in a study of monozygotic twins with inflammatory bowel disease (dated by TCRdb to the late 2010s). The library was obtained by 5' RACE. These reads were obtained on an Illumina HiSeq 2500. Through TCRdb reprocessing, the reads give one entry per CDR3 protein sequence; DNA is omitted. The sample's table lists a count of approximately 120,000 distinct CDR3 sequences. Together, the top ten hold roughly an eighth of the sample. Sequences were obtained from blood. The source is a human donor with ulcerative colitis or Crohn's disease, or a healthy co-twin of an affected twin (not recorded which).

The chain joins TRBV7-9 to TRBJ1-2. Looked up from germline, CDR1 is SEHNR and CDR2 is FQNEAQ (reference sequence). There are 13 residues in the CDR3. The CDR3 loop is CASKPAGLGGYTF.

The genes are TRBV20-1 and TRBJ2-5; without DNA, the TCRdb call of TRBD1 cannot be checked. CDR1 and CDR2 from the germline V gene are DFQATT and SNEGSKA (reference sequence). CDR3 length: 13 amino acids. The CDR3: CSGIGHHQETQYF.

The gene calls are TRBV19 and TRBJ2-3; there is no DNA to check the TCRdb D call of TRBD1. Germline CDR1 LNHDA, CDR2 SQIVND (reference sequence). There are 16 residues in the CDR3. CDR3 loop: CASSIGPGGGESGQYF.

The chain is built from TRBV20-1 and TRBJ2-1; lacking DNA, the TRBD2 call made by TCRdb goes unchecked. CDR3 length equals 15 residues. Germline V gene lookup returns CDR1 DFQATT and CDR2 SNEGSKA (reference sequence). CDR3 sequence reads: CSARALAGSYNEQFF.

The chain couples TRBV4-2 to TRBJ1-1; the D call from TCRdb, TRBD1, cannot be confirmed without DNA. The CDR3 extends over 17 amino acids. Looked up from germline, CDR1 is LGHNA and CDR2 is YNFKEQ. The CDR3 sequence is CASSRPRASSEGGEAFF.

The CDR3 sequence is CASSVHGYGYTF. The chain couples TRBV6-2 or TRBV6-3 to TRBJ1-2. Per germline, CDR1 MNHEY and CDR2 SVGEGT. The CDR3 loop spans 12 amino acids.

This chain joins TRBV7-9 and TRBJ2-3. Germline V gene sequence: CDR1 SEHNR, CDR2 FQNEAQ (reference sequence). The CDR3 spans 13 residues. CDR3 in amino acids: CASSTRGTDTQYF.

V usage is TRBV19 and J usage is TRBJ1-1. This CDR3 has 13 amino acids. The germline gives CDR1 LNHDA, CDR2 SQIVND (reference sequence). CDR3 in amino acids: CASSKTVNTEAFF.

This chain connects TRBV4-1 to TRBJ2-4; TCRdb designates TRBD2, a call that cannot be tested without DNA. The CDR3 consists of 17 residues. CDR1 MGHRA and CDR2 YSYEKL come from the germline V gene. The CDR3: CASSQDGSGSWENIQYF.

This chain connects TRBV12-3 or TRBV12-4 to TRBJ1-4. The CDR3 spans 17 residues. CDR3 loop: CASSFPRGGPTNEKLFF.

The rearrangement uses TRBV7-8 and TRBJ1-1. The CDR3 spans 12 residues. Germline assignment: CDR1 SGHVS and CDR2 FQNEAQ. CDR3 amino acids: CASSLPQSEAFF.

The V gene is TRBV6-1, the J gene TRBJ2-7; the D call from TCRdb, TRBD1, cannot be confirmed without DNA. This CDR3 is 15 amino acids long. Germline CDR1 and CDR2: MNHNS and SASEGT. The CDR3: CASSPSDRDSYEQYF.

V and J are TRBV20-1 and TRBJ1-2. The germline gives CDR1 DFQATT, CDR2 SNEGSKA (reference sequence). The CDR3 sequence is 14 residues long. CDR3 in amino acids: CSASGQDANYGYTF.